These T cell receptor beta chains were read from a single sample in a study of blood T cell repertoires in COVID-19. The method was immunoSEQ multiplex PCR; TCRdb's version includes in-frame clones alone and lacks a portion of them. The top ten clones hold approximately 2.3% of a sample with about 230,000 clones, 70% to 90% of them seen once. The specimen sequenced was PBMCs or T cells enriched from blood (not recorded which). These receptors all stem from a woman between 40 and 50 years old with acute COVID-19. Each CDR3 is given with its conserved first and last residue. D genes are given only for firm matches. A row's size may be missing; if present it is once, few, many or a size class.

>TRBV19|.|TRBJ1-3|.
TGTGCCAGTAAAGAGCATTACTCTGGAAACACCATATATTTT
CASKEHYSGNTIYF
>TRBV3-1/TRBV3-2|.|TRBJ2-7|.
TGTGCCAGCAGCCAAGATATAAGGTGGAGCTCCTACGAGCAGTACTTC
CASSQDIRWSSYEQYF
>TRBV7-9|.|TRBJ2-1|once
TGTGCCAGCAGCCCCCGCAGCTCCTACAATGAGCAGTTCTTC
CASSPRSSYNEQFF
>TRBV4-3|.|TRBJ1-2|.
TGCGCCAGCAGCCAAGGTTCGAAAGCGATCTTCTATGGCTACACCTTC
CASSQGSKAIFYGYTF
>TRBV7-2|.|TRBJ2-5|.
TGTGCCAGCAGCTTGGTAGCGGCCCAAGAGACCCAGTACTTC
CASSLVAAQETQYF
>TRBV7-2|TRBD1|TRBJ2-1|.
TGTGCCAGCAGCTCAAGACAGGGGAAATACAATGAGCAGTTCTTC
CASSSRQGKYNEQFF
>TRBV19|.|TRBJ2-4|.
TGTGCCAGTCGAGACTTAGCCAAAAACATTCAGTACTTC
CASRDLAKNIQYF
>TRBV9|TRBD2|TRBJ2-2|.
TGTGCCAGCAGCAAAAGTAGCGGGGCGACCACCGGGGAGCTGTTTTTT
CASSKSSGATTGELFF
>TRBV5-1|TRBD2|TRBJ2-1|.
TGCGCCAGCAGGACAGCGGGAGGGAATGAGCAGTTCTTC
CASRTAGGNEQFF
>TRBV5-4|TRBD2|TRBJ2-2|.
TGTGCCAGCAGCCCACGGACTAGTCTACCTACCGGGGAGCTGTTTTTT
CASSPRTSLPTGELFF
>TRBV4-1|.|TRBJ2-7|.
TGCGCCAGCAGCCAAGGACTGATTACCTACGAGCAGTACTTC
CASSQGLITYEQYF
>TRBV7-9|TRBD1|TRBJ2-1|.
TGTGCCAGCAGCTTAGACAGGGGGTATGAGCAGTTCTTC
CASSLDRGYEQFF
>TRBV9|TRBD1|TRBJ1-6|.
TGTGCCAGCAGCCAGGCCGTGGGACAGGGGAGGAATTCACCCCTCCACTTT
CASSQAVGQGRNSPLHF
>TRBV5-6|TRBD1|TRBJ2-5|.
TGTGCCAGCGGGGAAGGGGGCAGGGAAGAGACCCAGTACTTC
CASGEGGREETQYF
>TRBV7-8|TRBD1|TRBJ1-4|.
TGTGCCAGCAGCTTAGGGCCTCGACAGGGACCGAGTGAAAAACTGTTTTTT
CASSLGPRQGPSEKLFF
>TRBV5-1|TRBD1|TRBJ1-5|.
TGCGCCAGCAGCCACGGGACAGGGGGACAGCCCCAGCATTTT
CASSHGTGGQPQHF
>TRBV10-2|TRBD2|TRBJ2-2|.
TGCGCCAGCAGTGACTCCGGACTAGCCACCGGGGAGCTGTTTTTT
CASSDSGLATGELFF